The 15 T cell receptor beta chains reported below all come from one sample, sequenced in a study of shared clonotypes between healthy human individuals. In the naive CD8 group, cells lacked CD45RO and were positively selected for CCR7, so terminally differentiated effector memory CD45RA+ cells were left out. Repertoires were generated with immunoSEQ multiplex PCR, while TCRdb's copy carries only in-frame clones and drops some. Found here are over 2,000,000 clones, 93% of them singletons; the top ten hold more than 1.5%. The sequenced sample was naive CD8+ T cells from PBMCs. These receptors were obtained from a young man in good health. Some clones in this sample may be carry-over from other donors' samples.

J is TRBJ2-5 and V is TRBV9, with TRBD1 matching 7 bases. There are 15 residues in the CDR3. Unmatched junction bases numbered 10, after V lost 4 bases and J lost 4 bases. Germline lookup yields CDR1 SGDLS and CDR2 YYNGEE. In DNA, the CDR3 is TGTGCCAGCAGCTCACAGGGGTATAATGGAGAGACCCAGTACTTC. It is translated as CASSSQGYNGETQYF.

The chain joins TRBV4-1 to TRBJ2-4; D assignment may be TRBD1 or TRBD2 (5 bases each). This CDR3 is built from 16 residues. Trimming took off 0 bases at V and 1 base at J, with 10 bases between the two ends. The germline V gene encodes CDR1 MGHRA and CDR2 YSYEKL. This chain's CDR3 is CASSQERGWAKNIQYF. DNA of the CDR3: TGCGCCAGCAGCCAAGAGAGGGGATGGGCCAAAAACATTCAGTACTTC.

This sequence joins TRBV4-1 and TRBJ2-5, with 9 bases lining up with TRBD2. With V trimmed by 0 bases and J by 1 base, 6 bases remained unmatched. From germline, CDR1 is MGHRA and CDR2 YSYEKL. The CDR3 length is 17 residues. The CDR3 bases are TGCGCCAGCAGCCAAGATCACATTAGCGGGAGCCAAGAGACCCAGTACTTC. It yields the protein CASSQDHISGSQETQYF.

The table lists this clone with a count of one. This same CDR3 is encoded by further DNA sequences in the sample. This chain connects TRBV7-6 to TRBJ2-7, with 8 positions matching TRBD2. The CDR3 consists of 14 residues. The germline V gene has CDR1 SGHVS and CDR2 FNYEAQ. Trimming at V came to 0 bases and at J to 3 bases, leaving 1 base not matched to a gene. The CDR3 region is CASSLAGLGYEQYF. In nucleotides, the CDR3 is TGTGCCAGCAGCTTAGCGGGACTAGGCTACGAGCAGTACTTC.

This clone appeared once. Other nucleotide sequences from this sample produce the same CDR3. The rearrangement uses TRBV4-2 and TRBJ2-7, with 7 positions matching TRBD2. Germline loops: CDR1 LGHNA, CDR2 YNFKEQ. V was clipped by 1 base and J by 4 bases; unmatched bases: 1. The CDR3 loop spans 13 amino acids. The CDR3 bases are TGTGCCAGCAGCCAAGGACTAGCTTACGAGCAGTACTTC. Translating gives CASSQGLAYEQYF.

The chain combines TRBV28 with TRBJ1-1; D remains unclear. Germline assignment: CDR1 MDHEN and CDR2 SYDVKM. CDR3 length: 15 amino acids. Between the trimmed V and J ends, which lost 0 bases and 1 base, there was a span of 9 bases. CDR3 in amino acids: CASSLWVSSNTEAFF. CDR3 DNA: TGTGCCAGCAGTTTATGGGTCAGCTCGAACACTGAAGCTTTCTTT.

The genes are TRBV9 and TRBJ2-1; tentative D call: TRBD1 (6 bases). CDR1 and CDR2 (germline): SGDLS, YYNGEE. The CDR3 has 16 residues. Trimming left V 0 bases short and J 0 bases short, with 10 bases between. The CDR3 sequence is CASSVEDRSSYNEQFF. The CDR3 coding sequence is TGTGCCAGCAGCGTAGAGGACAGAAGCTCCTACAATGAGCAGTTCTTC.

As concerns this clone: Relative to the germline gene, one junction end is altered; a read error may explain this. The chain has TRBV29-1 and TRBJ1-2, with 7 bases identical to TRBD1. Germline V gene sequence: CDR1 SQVTM, CDR2 ANQGSEA. CDR3 size: 12 residues. The CDR3 reads CSVEGTDYGYTF. The CDR3 nucleotides read TGCAGCGTGGAAGGGACAGACTATGGCTACACCTTC.

This sequence joins TRBV7-9 and TRBJ2-1; no clear D gene. The CDR3 sequence is 13 residues long. Trimming removed 5 bases at V and 7 bases at J, with 12 bases between. The germline V gene has CDR1 SEHNR and CDR2 FQNEAQ (reference sequence). In DNA form, the CDR3 reads TGTGCCAGCAGCCACCCACCGACGAATGAGCAGTTCTTC. This encodes CASSHPPTNEQFF.

This sequence joins TRBV9 and TRBJ1-1, with 8 positions matching TRBD1. Germline V gene data show CDR1 as SGDLS and CDR2 as YYNGEE. The CDR3 has 14 amino acids. Trimming cost V 3 bases and J 6 bases; bases outside gene matches: 7. CDR3 residues: CASSDNPGGAEAFF. The CDR3 DNA follows: TGTGCCAGCAGCGATAACCCAGGGGGCGCTGAAGCTTTCTTT.

This sequence joins TRBV9 and TRBJ1-1; 12 bases align to TRBD1. This CDR3 region has 15 residues. The V gene end was trimmed by 0 bases and the J gene end by 7 bases; junction bases not matched to a gene: 4. Germline CDR1 reads SGDLS; CDR2 reads YYNGEE. This CDR3 is CASSVEGQGANEAFF. The CDR3 bases are TGTGCCAGCAGCGTAGAGGGACAGGGGGCGAATGAAGCTTTCTTT.

The chain employs TRBV9 and TRBJ2-7, with 10 bases matching TRBD2. The CDR3 is 15 residues long. Looked up from germline, CDR1 is SGDLS and CDR2 is YYNGEE. Unmatched junction bases numbered 9, after V lost 5 bases and J lost 4 bases. This CDR3 is CASSYRASGSYEQYF. CDR3 nucleotide sequence: TGTGCCAGCAGTTACAGGGCTAGCGGGAGTTACGAGCAGTACTTC.

The gene calls are TRBV27 and TRBJ2-2; D is possibly TRBD1 or TRBD2 (5 bases each). V lost 5 bases and J lost 4, with 20 bases in between. The germline V gene encodes CDR1 MNHEY and CDR2 SMNVEV (reference sequence). The CDR3 is 17 amino acids. As DNA, the CDR3 is TGTGCCAGCAGTGTATATACCGGGACCAAAATCACCGGGGAGCTGTTTTTT. The encoded protein is CASSVYTGTKITGELFF.

The chain employs TRBV25-1 and TRBJ2-7; no definite D call. V was clipped by 4 bases and J by 2 bases, with 15 bases between them. CDR3 size: 15 residues. Germline assignment: CDR1 MGHDK and CDR2 SYGVNS. CDR3 region: CASSGSATYPYEQYF. The CDR3 region has the DNA TGTGCCAGCAGTGGTTCAGCAACTTATCCCTACGAGCAGTACTTC.

This clone was observed a single time. The sample carries other DNA sequences with the same CDR3. V gene TRBV27 combines with J gene TRBJ2-7; D ambiguous. V gave up 3 bases and J gave up 0 bases, with 12 bases separating them. Germline CDR1 MNHEY, CDR2 SMNVEV (reference sequence). The CDR3 runs 15 residues. For the CDR3, the DNA is TGTGCCAGCAGTTTTGGCGCGTCAAGCTCCTACGAGCAGTACTTC. This sequence encodes CASSFGASSSYEQYF.